The clone carrying this T cell receptor (beta chain) was counted a few times. Its antigen is as yet unknown. This clone may be a read error of a much larger clone one base away. This sample was taken from a study of T cell repertoires in cytomegalovirus infection. The overall study: Matching HLA type, along with CMV infection, was indicated by public TCR beta signatures. Overall study results and limits: Cumulative frequency of public TCR beta families picked out carriers of CMV plus the relevant HLA. It was HLA-C-restricted CMV-specific TCR beta clonotypes that dominated the response ex vivo.

The CDR3 totals 14 residues. The V gene's germline CDR1 is SGHTA and CDR2 FQGNSA. TCRdb analysed the reads with MiXCR anew, one entry per CDR3 protein. The repertoire consists of 600,000 to 800,000 distinct CDR3 sequences, with 24% occurring once and the leading ten covering 7% to 9%. The sample consisted of CD8+ T cells from PBMCs. The receptor comes from a human donor in good health (CMV status not recorded). Some clones in this sample may be carry-over from other donors' samples. The chain combines TRBV7-2 with TRBJ2-7, with D maybe TRBD1 (5 bases). In DNA form, the CDR3 reads TGTGTCAGCAGCTTAGGGGTCAGAAGATACGAGCAGTACGTC. Translating it yields CVSSLGVRRYEQYV.